These T cell receptor beta chains were read from a single sample in a study of Ad26.COV2.S vaccination and SARS-CoV-2 variants. Clones were read by immunoSEQ multiplex PCR, and TCRdb kept only the in-frame ones, dropping some. Of 300,000 to 400,000 clones detected, 92% appear once; the ten largest clones hold 3% to 5%. Sequenced material: peripheral blood, taken after recovery from COVID-19. The source is a human donor who had recovered from COVID-19. CDR3s include the opening cysteine and the closing phenylalanine or tryptophan. The order of the fields is D gene, J gene, V gene, clone size, CDR3 protein, CDR3 DNA. The D gene is left open where the match is weak. Not all rows give a size; the values are once, few, many and, for expanded clones, a class.

d_gene: .
j_gene: TRBJ1-2
v_gene: TRBV19
abundance: .
CDR3aa: CASKPSRGLNYGYTF
CDR3nt: TGTGCCAGTAAACCCAGCAGGGGCCTAAACTATGGCTACACCTTC

d_gene: TRBD2
j_gene: TRBJ2-2
v_gene: TRBV6-5
abundance: .
CDR3aa: CASSFGLAGWTGELFF
CDR3nt: TGTGCCAGCAGTTTTGGACTAGCGGGGTGGACCGGGGAGCTGTTTTTT

d_gene: TRBD1
j_gene: TRBJ2-7
v_gene: TRBV29-1
abundance: .
CDR3aa: CSVEMTGQSYEQYF
CDR3nt: TGCAGCGTTGAGATGACGGGACAGTCCTACGAGCAGTACTTC

d_gene: TRBD2
j_gene: TRBJ2-3
v_gene: TRBV5-4
abundance: .
CDR3aa: CASSLSNSGGRYTQYF
CDR3nt: TGTGCCAGCAGCTTGTCCAACAGCGGGGGTCGATATACGCAGTATTTT

d_gene: .
j_gene: TRBJ2-1
v_gene: TRBV6-5
abundance: .
CDR3aa: CASSYRTGKMGQFF
CDR3nt: TGTGCCAGCAGTTACAGGACGGGCAAGATGGGGCAGTTCTTC

d_gene: .
j_gene: TRBJ1-2
v_gene: TRBV12-3/TRBV12-4
abundance: few
CDR3aa: CASSLGRAGGYTF
CDR3nt: TGTGCCAGCAGTTTAGGCCGGGCGGGTGGCTACACCTTC

d_gene: .
j_gene: TRBJ2-3
v_gene: TRBV7-9
abundance: .
CDR3aa: CASSLVGGTDTQYF
CDR3nt: TGTGCCAGCAGCTTAGTAGGAGGGACAGATACGCAGTATTTT

d_gene: .
j_gene: TRBJ2-1
v_gene: TRBV19
abundance: .
CDR3aa: CASTDSSTSPWHSYNEQFF
CDR3nt: TGTGCCAGTACCGACTCCAGCACGTCACCTTGGCACTCCTACAATGAGCAGTTCTTC

d_gene: .
j_gene: TRBJ2-5
v_gene: TRBV6-5
abundance: .
CDR3aa: CASSLWEGETQYF
CDR3nt: TGTGCCAGCAGTTTATGGGAAGGCGAGACCCAGTACTTC

d_gene: .
j_gene: TRBJ2-6
v_gene: TRBV19
abundance: .
CDR3aa: CASRILGGANVLTF
CDR3nt: TGTGCCAGTAGAATCTTGGGTGGGGCCAACGTCCTGACTTTC

d_gene: .
j_gene: TRBJ2-3
v_gene: TRBV5-6
abundance: .
CDR3aa: CASSLVGEVGTDTQYF
CDR3nt: TGTGCCAGCAGCTTGGTGGGGGAAGTAGGGACAGATACGCAGTATTTT

d_gene: .
j_gene: TRBJ2-7
v_gene: TRBV10-1
abundance: .
CDR3aa: CASSERDGHEQYF
CDR3nt: TGCGCCAGCAGTGAAAGGGATGGGCACGAGCAGTACTTC

d_gene: .
j_gene: TRBJ2-2
v_gene: TRBV7-9
abundance: .
CDR3aa: CASSLASTGELFF
CDR3nt: TGTGCCAGCAGCTTAGCCTCAACCGGGGAGCTGTTTTTT

d_gene: TRBD1
j_gene: TRBJ1-5
v_gene: TRBV2
abundance: .
CDR3aa: CASSGPWDRGRLSNQPQHF
CDR3nt: TGTGCCAGCAGTGGCCCCTGGGACAGGGGTCGCCTTAGCAATCAGCCCCAGCATTTT

d_gene: .
j_gene: TRBJ2-7
v_gene: TRBV5-3
abundance: .
CDR3aa: CARSVPRQGGSEQYF
CDR3nt: TGTGCCAGAAGCGTCCCGAGACAGGGAGGGAGCGAGCAGTACTTC

d_gene: TRBD1
j_gene: TRBJ1-3
v_gene: TRBV2
abundance: .
CDR3aa: CASRDRVAGNTIYF
CDR3nt: TGTGCCAGCAGGGACAGGGTGGCTGGAAACACCATATATTTT

d_gene: .
j_gene: TRBJ1-2
v_gene: TRBV6-5
abundance: .
CDR3aa: CASSYSKGANYGYTF
CDR3nt: TGTGCCAGCAGTTACTCGAAAGGAGCTAACTATGGCTACACCTTC

d_gene: .
j_gene: TRBJ2-5
v_gene: TRBV10-1
abundance: .
CDR3aa: CASSESDRQETQYF
CDR3nt: TGCGCCAGCAGTGAGTCCGACAGACAAGAGACCCAGTACTTC

d_gene: TRBD1
j_gene: TRBJ2-2
v_gene: TRBV19
abundance: .
CDR3aa: CASRDRGFRTGELFF
CDR3nt: TGTGCCAGTAGGGACAGGGGATTTCGCACCGGGGAGCTGTTTTTT

d_gene: .
j_gene: TRBJ1-2
v_gene: TRBV20-1
abundance: .
CDR3aa: CSAWDRAEDTF
CDR3nt: TGCAGTGCTTGGGACCGGGCGGAGGACACCTTC

d_gene: TRBD1
j_gene: TRBJ1-6
v_gene: TRBV10-3
abundance: few
CDR3aa: CAISERGRRSPLHF
CDR3nt: TGTGCCATCAGTGAAAGGGGGCGTCGTTCACCCCTCCACTTT

d_gene: .
j_gene: TRBJ1-4
v_gene: TRBV2
abundance: .
CDR3aa: CASSKDLGLTNEKLFF
CDR3nt: TGTGCCAGCAGCAAAGACCTCGGACTCACAAATGAAAAACTGTTTTTT

d_gene: TRBD2
j_gene: TRBJ2-1
v_gene: TRBV12-5
abundance: .
CDR3aa: CASGLGGAVDEQFF
CDR3nt: TGTGCTAGTGGGCTCGGGGGGGCGGTGGATGAGCAGTTCTTC

d_gene: TRBD2
j_gene: TRBJ2-1
v_gene: TRBV7-3
abundance: .
CDR3aa: CASSSPNGLAGHNEQFF
CDR3nt: TGTGCCAGCAGCTCCCCCAACGGACTAGCGGGGCATAATGAGCAGTTCTTC

d_gene: .
j_gene: TRBJ1-5
v_gene: TRBV6-2/TRBV6-3
abundance: few
CDR3aa: CASSYFGSGRPQHF
CDR3nt: TGTGCCAGCAGTTACTTCGGTAGCGGGCGGCCCCAGCATTTT

d_gene: .
j_gene: TRBJ1-1
v_gene: TRBV6-1
abundance: .
CDR3aa: CASSEFQGPIVSEAFF
CDR3nt: TGTGCCAGCAGTGAATTCCAGGGCCCAATCGTGTCTGAAGCTTTCTTT

d_gene: TRBD2
j_gene: TRBJ2-7
v_gene: TRBV7-9
abundance: .
CDR3aa: CASSSGLAGGYAFYEQYF
CDR3nt: TGTGCCAGCAGCTCCGGACTAGCGGGGGGCTACGCCTTCTACGAGCAGTACTTC

d_gene: .
j_gene: TRBJ2-4
v_gene: TRBV7-2
abundance: .
CDR3aa: CASSPMTRLAKNIQYF
CDR3nt: TGTGCCAGCAGCCCGATGACTAGACTAGCCAAAAACATTCAGTACTTC

d_gene: .
j_gene: TRBJ2-7
v_gene: TRBV7-6
abundance: once
CDR3aa: CASSLGGDTYEQYF
CDR3nt: TGTGCCAGCAGCCTAGGAGGGGACACCTACGAGCAGTACTTC

d_gene: TRBD1
j_gene: TRBJ1-1
v_gene: TRBV9
abundance: .
CDR3aa: CASSVGGGVTEAFF
CDR3nt: TGTGCCAGCAGCGTAGGAGGGGGCGTTACTGAAGCTTTCTTT

d_gene: TRBD2
j_gene: TRBJ2-7
v_gene: TRBV4-1
abundance: .
CDR3aa: CASSRNKAGGTYEQYF
CDR3nt: TGCGCCAGCAGCCGAAACAAAGCGGGGGGAACCTACGAGCAGTACTTC

d_gene: .
j_gene: TRBJ2-1
v_gene: TRBV7-9
abundance: .
CDR3aa: CASSSQRKTRYNEQFF
CDR3nt: TGTGCCAGCAGCTCCCAACGCAAGACTCGCTACAATGAGCAGTTCTTC

d_gene: .
j_gene: TRBJ2-3
v_gene: TRBV24-1
abundance: .
CDR3aa: CATSDPTGEGTDTQYF
CDR3nt: TGTGCCACCAGTGATCCTACAGGAGAGGGCACAGATACGCAGTATTTT

d_gene: TRBD1
j_gene: TRBJ1-2
v_gene: TRBV2
abundance: .
CDR3aa: CARRQGASYGYTF
CDR3nt: TGTGCCCGTCGACAGGGGGCAAGCTATGGCTACACCTTC

d_gene: TRBD2
j_gene: TRBJ2-1
v_gene: TRBV5-5
abundance: .
CDR3aa: CASSPTSGGFNEQFF
CDR3nt: TGTGCCAGCAGCCCCACTAGCGGGGGTTTCAATGAGCAGTTCTTC

d_gene: TRBD2
j_gene: TRBJ2-5
v_gene: TRBV4-1
abundance: .
CDR3aa: CASSTSPGVGGETQYF
CDR3nt: TGCGCCAGCAGCACCTCTCCGGGGGTGGGGGGGGAGACCCAGTACTTC

d_gene: .
j_gene: TRBJ2-5
v_gene: TRBV3-1/TRBV3-2
abundance: .
CDR3aa: CASSLSSGHHELGYF
CDR3nt: TGTGCCAGCAGCCTATCGTCGGGACATCACGAGTTGGGGTACTTC

d_gene: TRBD1
j_gene: TRBJ1-6
v_gene: TRBV9
abundance: .
CDR3aa: CASSVYDRATYNSPLHF
CDR3nt: TGTGCCAGCAGCGTTTACGACAGGGCCACCTATAATTCACCCCTCCACTTT

d_gene: .
j_gene: TRBJ1-1
v_gene: TRBV3-1/TRBV3-2
abundance: .
CDR3aa: CASKKLNTEAFF
CDR3nt: TGTGCCAGCAAAAAGTTGAACACTGAAGCTTTCTTT

d_gene: .
j_gene: TRBJ1-5
v_gene: TRBV6-2/TRBV6-3
abundance: .
CDR3aa: CASSSNSNQPQHF
CDR3nt: TGTGCCAGCAGTTCTAATAGCAATCAGCCCCAGCATTTT

d_gene: .
j_gene: TRBJ1-4
v_gene: TRBV12-3/TRBV12-4
abundance: .
CDR3aa: CASSFVEKLFF
CDR3nt: TGTGCCAGCAGTTTCGTTGAAAAACTGTTTTTT

d_gene: TRBD1
j_gene: TRBJ1-1
v_gene: TRBV7-9
abundance: .
CDR3aa: CASSFPQGAMNTEAFF
CDR3nt: TGTGCCAGCAGCTTCCCTCAGGGGGCAATGAACACTGAAGCTTTCTTT

d_gene: .
j_gene: TRBJ1-1
v_gene: TRBV20-1
abundance: .
CDR3aa: CSASTRGRTNTEAFF
CDR3nt: TGCAGTGCTAGTACTCGCGGCAGGACGAACACTGAAGCTTTCTTT

d_gene: .
j_gene: TRBJ1-6
v_gene: TRBV9
abundance: .
CDR3aa: CASSTAQGSPLHF
CDR3nt: TGTGCCAGCAGCACAGCTCAGGGTTCACCCCTCCACTTT

d_gene: .
j_gene: TRBJ1-5
v_gene: TRBV25-1
abundance: few
CDR3aa: CASSEWGSNQPQHF
CDR3nt: TGTGCCAGCAGTGAATGGGGAAGCAATCAGCCCCAGCATTTT

d_gene: .
j_gene: TRBJ2-7
v_gene: TRBV5-6
abundance: .
CDR3aa: CASSLDRVWYF
CDR3nt: TGTGCCAGCAGCTTGGACCGGGTCTGGTACTTC

d_gene: .
j_gene: TRBJ1-1
v_gene: TRBV13
abundance: once
CDR3aa: CASSSRSSTGGFPNTEAFF
CDR3nt: TGTGCCAGCAGCTCCCGGTCCTCGACGGGGGGCTTCCCGAACACTGAAGCTTTCTTT

d_gene: TRBD2
j_gene: TRBJ2-1
v_gene: TRBV7-8
abundance: .
CDR3aa: CASDRLAGNNEQFF
CDR3nt: TGTGCCAGTGACCGACTAGCGGGGAACAATGAGCAGTTCTTC

d_gene: .
j_gene: TRBJ2-1
v_gene: TRBV11-2
abundance: .
CDR3aa: CASSLSGEQFF
CDR3nt: TGTGCCAGCAGCCTAAGTGGTGAGCAGTTCTTC

d_gene: .
j_gene: TRBJ1-2
v_gene: TRBV7-2
abundance: .
CDR3aa: CASPRDASVYGYTF
CDR3nt: TGTGCCAGCCCCCGGGACGCTTCCGTCTATGGCTACACCTTC

d_gene: .
j_gene: TRBJ2-2
v_gene: TRBV18
abundance: once
CDR3aa: CASSPPRPHTGELFF
CDR3nt: TGTGCCAGCTCACCACCGAGACCCCACACCGGGGAGCTGTTTTTT

d_gene: .
j_gene: TRBJ2-5
v_gene: TRBV6-1
abundance: .
CDR3aa: CASSEPGRERGTQYF
CDR3nt: TGTGCCAGCAGTGAACCCGGCAGGGAAAGGGGGACCCAGTACTTC

d_gene: .
j_gene: TRBJ2-5
v_gene: TRBV3-1/TRBV3-2
abundance: .
CDR3aa: CASSQRTTRSQYF
CDR3nt: TGTGCCAGCAGCCAACGGACAACCCGGTCCCAGTACTTC

d_gene: TRBD2
j_gene: TRBJ2-3
v_gene: TRBV11-2
abundance: .
CDR3aa: CASSQRASGGSTDTQYF
CDR3nt: TGTGCCAGCAGCCAGCGGGCTAGCGGGGGGAGCACAGATACGCAGTATTTT

d_gene: TRBD1
j_gene: TRBJ2-5
v_gene: TRBV10-3
abundance: .
CDR3aa: CAISDRQGETQYF
CDR3nt: TGTGCCATCAGTGACAGACAGGGAGAGACCCAGTACTTC

d_gene: .
j_gene: TRBJ2-7
v_gene: TRBV6-2/TRBV6-3
abundance: once
CDR3aa: CASSSDLWGSEQYF
CDR3nt: TGTGCCAGCAGTTCCGATCTTTGGGGGAGCGAGCAGTACTTC

d_gene: .
j_gene: TRBJ1-3
v_gene: TRBV11-2
abundance: .
CDR3aa: CASSPQSSGNTIYF
CDR3nt: TGTGCCAGCAGCCCCCAGAGCTCTGGAAACACCATATATTTT